This TCR beta chain was profiled in a study of blood T cell repertoires in COVID-19. Study summary: Sources were T cells, B-cell-depleted T cells, or PBMCs; the material itself was cDNA or gDNA.

Sequencing was performed with immunoSEQ multiplex PCR; in TCRdb, only in-frame clones are kept and a portion is missing. The data show tens of thousands of clones, with roughly nine tenths seen just once and about 3.4% held by the top ten. The CDR3 spans 13 residues. The germline V gene has CDR1 LNHNV and CDR2 YYDKDF (reference sequence). With 5 bases removed from V and 6 bases from J, the gap between germline ends came to 12 bases. The gene calls are TRBV15 and TRBJ2-3; D ambiguous. The specimen sequenced was peripheral blood. This receptor was identified in a human donor in a cohort sampled during active COVID-19. Here the CDR3 reads CATSSSRFDTQYF. The CDR3 nucleotides are TGTGCCACCAGCTCCAGCAGGTTCGATACGCAGTATTTT.